Listed below are T cell receptor beta chains from one sample, sequenced in a study of cytomegalovirus exposure and HLA in healthy donors. Profiling relied on immunoSEQ multiplex PCR, and the TCRdb table lists in-frame clones only, not all of them. The table shows 140,000 to 150,000 clones, with approximately 78% occurring only once. The material sequenced was PBMCs. These receptors were taken from a woman under 30 in good health and CMV-seropositive. Both conserved end residues are part of each CDR3. A D gene is named only where the DNA matches it firmly.

V,J,D,CDR3,DNA
TRBV7-2,TRBJ2-3,NA,CASSLPLNTDTQYF,TGTGCCAGCAGCCTCCCACTTAACACAGATACGCAGTATTTT
TRBV6-5,TRBJ2-7,NA,CASSTLPGGYEQYF,TGTGCCAGCAGTACTCTACCCGGCGGGTACGAGCAGTACTTC
TRBV27,TRBJ2-7,NA,CASSLGHEQYF,TGTGCCAGCAGTTTAGGGCACGAGCAGTACTTC
TRBV2,TRBJ2-5,TRBD2,CASRETSGVPQETQYF,TGTGCCAGCAGGGAGACTAGCGGGGTTCCCCAGGAGACCCAGTACTTC
TRBV27,TRBJ2-7,TRBD1,CASSLNPPGQVSYEQYF,TGTGCCAGCAGTTTAAACCCCCCGGGACAGGTATCCTACGAGCAGTACTTC
TRBV25-1,TRBJ1-1,NA,CASRRFEGETEAFF,TGTGCCAGCAGGAGGTTTGAGGGGGAAACTGAAGCTTTCTTT
TRBV5-8,TRBJ2-7,NA,CASSLFRAGNEQYF,TGTGCCAGCAGCTTGTTTAGGGCGGGGAACGAGCAGTACTTC
TRBV6-1,TRBJ1-2,TRBD1,CASSPRDSYGYTF,TGTGCCAGCAGTCCCCGGGACAGCTATGGCTACACCTTC
TRBV5-1,TRBJ2-7,NA,CASSLGWRSGSYEQYF,TGCGCCAGCAGTTTGGGGTGGAGGTCCGGCTCCTACGAGCAGTACTTC
TRBV5-1,TRBJ1-2,NA,CASSLEQAGYTF,TGCGCCAGCAGCTTGGAGCAGGCTGGCTACACCTTC
TRBV6-7,TRBJ1-2,TRBD1,CASSRDRVNYGYTF,TGTGCCAGCAGCCGGGACAGGGTTAACTATGGCTACACCTTC
TRBV7-2,TRBJ2-7,TRBD2,CASSLIRVAGGSSYEQYF,TGTGCCAGCAGCTTAATTCGGGTAGCGGGGGGGTCCTCCTACGAGCAGTACTTC
TRBV5-4,TRBJ1-1,NA,CASSLDFGTLEAFF,TGTGCCAGCAGCTTGGATTTCGGGACACTTGAAGCTTTCTTT
TRBV5-1,TRBJ2-7,TRBD2,CASSRAIAGSIWEQYF,TGCGCCAGCTCCCGGGCGATAGCGGGCTCAATTTGGGAGCAGTACTTC
TRBV9,TRBJ2-7,TRBD2,CASSVALIAGGSEQYF,TGTGCCAGCAGCGTAGCCCTGATAGCGGGGGGTTCCGAGCAGTACTTC
TRBV18,TRBJ2-2,TRBD2,CASSPKIAGEFTGELFF,TGTGCCAGCTCACCAAAGATAGCGGGGGAATTTACCGGGGAGCTGTTTTTT
TRBV6-5,TRBJ1-3,NA,CASSRTGMPGNTIYF,TGTGCCAGCAGCCGAACAGGGATGCCTGGAAACACCATATATTTT
TRBV19,TRBJ1-2,TRBD1,CASGIDFTGGNGYTF,TGTGCCAGTGGTATAGATTTTACAGGGGGAAATGGCTACACCTTC
TRBV20-1,TRBJ1-1,NA,CSGPENTEAFF,TGCAGTGGTCCAGAGAACACTGAAGCTTTCTTT